These 14 T cell receptor beta chains were all obtained from the same sample, sequenced in a study of identical twins. MiXCR, applied by TCRdb to the 5' RACE reads, yields one record per CDR3 protein. The repertoire holds around 490,000 distinct CDR3 sequences, with more than 20% as singletons. These sequences were also reported in another study, on yellow fever vaccine responses in identical twins.

Specimen: CD4+ T cells sorted from blood. All receptors come from a young woman in good health.

The chain employs TRBV7-3 and TRBJ2-2, with unresolved D. Trimming shortened V by 2 bases and J by 6 bases, and 7 bases separated the two germline ends. This CDR3 region has 13 residues. The V gene's germline CDR1 is SGHTA and CDR2 FQGTGA. CDR3 sequence reads: CASSLGIAGELFF. In nucleotides, the CDR3 is TGTGCCAGCAGCTTAGGGATCGCCGGGGAGCTGTTTTTT.

This clonotype came up a few times. V usage is TRBV15 and J usage is TRBJ2-1; TRBD2 matches 9 bases. This CDR3 has 16 residues. Germline values: CDR1 LNHNV, CDR2 YYDKDF (reference sequence). Trimming at V came to 6 bases and at J to 1 base, leaving 7 bases not matched to a gene. The chain's CDR3 is CATRISGGGSYNEQFF. The CDR3, as DNA: TGTGCCACCAGGATTAGCGGGGGTGGATCCTACAATGAGCAGTTCTTC.

This clonotype has only a few counts. A read error may produce the germline difference seen at one junction end. The chain links TRBV28 to TRBJ1-6, with D hard to call. This CDR3 comprises 14 residues. The V gene's germline CDR1 is MDHEN and CDR2 SYDVKM. In DNA form, the CDR3 reads TGTGCCAGCAGACGGACCGGCTATGATTCACCCCTCCACTTT. Translating it yields CASRRTGYDSPLHF.

This chain joins TRBV5-1 and TRBJ2-7, with 9 bases identical to TRBD2. The V and J ends lost 7 bases and 3 bases, in that order; junction bases with no gene match: 5. The CDR3 contains 13 residues. Germline-derived CDR1 and CDR2 are SGHRS and YFSETQ. The CDR3: CASSSGTYYEQYF. The CDR3 DNA follows: TGCGCCAGCTCTAGCGGGACCTACTACGAGCAGTACTTC.

This clonotype was counted only a few times. The chain has TRBV18 and TRBJ2-1, with 8 bases fitting TRBD2. The CDR3 contains 15 residues. Germline V gene data show CDR1 as KGHSH and CDR2 as LQKENI. V lost 3 bases and J lost 9; bases outside the gene matches: 10. The CDR3 region is CASSPGTRGMGEQFF. The CDR3 bases are TGTGCCAGCTCACCTGGGACTAGGGGGATGGGTGAGCAGTTCTTC.

This clonotype was recorded a few times. V gene TRBV5-1 combines with J gene TRBJ2-7; possible D gene TRBD2, 5 bases. Germline lookup yields CDR1 SGHRS and CDR2 YFSETQ. The CDR3 runs 12 residues. V was pared by 5 bases and J by 2 bases, with 8 bases between. DNA of the CDR3: TGCGCCAGCAGTAACGGGGCCTACGAGCAGTACTTC. This sequence encodes CASSNGAYEQYF.

V is TRBV10-3 and J is TRBJ2-5; D gene unclear. CDR1 and CDR2 (germline): ENHRY, SYGVKD. The CDR3 has 13 residues. V was clipped by 9 bases and J by 1 base, with 12 bases between them. The CDR3 sequence is CAIAATTQETQYF. The CDR3 DNA reads as TGTGCCATTGCCGCGACGACCCAAGAGACCCAGTACTTC.

As DNA, the CDR3 is TGTGCCAGCAGCCTCCTCGGGGTGGGCAATGAGCAGTTCTTC. Amino acids: CASSLLGVGNEQFF. This chain connects TRBV2 to TRBJ2-1; possibly TRBD2 for D (5 bases). Germline V gene lookup returns CDR1 SNHLY and CDR2 FYNNEI. The V gene lost 6 bases and the J gene lost 6 bases, with 15 bases spanning the gap. The CDR3 has 14 amino acids.

This clonotype occurred a few times. The V and J genes are TRBV20-1 and TRBJ2-2; D tentatively fits TRBD1 or TRBD2 (5 bases each). The CDR3 covers 14 residues. V was trimmed by 5 bases and J by 5 bases, leaving 15 bases between them. CDR1 DFQATT and CDR2 SNEGSKA come from the germline V gene (reference sequence). The CDR3 nucleotides are TGCAGTGCTCAGCGAGGGGATTTGACCGGGGAGCTGTTTTTT. Translation: CSAQRGDLTGELFF.

This chain joins TRBV3-1 and TRBJ2-2; D is ambiguous. The CDR3 totals 15 residues. V was shortened by 6 bases and J by 2 bases, with 13 bases between the two germline ends. The germline V gene has CDR1 LGHDT and CDR2 YNNKEL (reference sequence). DNA of the CDR3: TGTGCCAGCAGGGTTATGGCCCTAAACACCGGGGAGCTGTTTTTT. It translates to CASRVMALNTGELFF.

This clonotype has a count of ten or more. The V gene is TRBV10-3, the J gene TRBJ2-5, with TRBD1 matching 8 bases. CDR3 length equals 13 residues. Germline assignment: CDR1 ENHRY and CDR2 SYGVKD. Trimming cost V 4 bases and J 5 bases; bases outside gene matches: 3. The CDR3 protein is CAISGTGLETQYF. The CDR3 DNA sequence: TGTGCCATCAGTGGGACAGGGTTGGAGACCCAGTACTTC.

The chain uses TRBV20-1 and TRBJ2-1; weak D call: TRBD1 (5 bases). This CDR3 is 12 amino acids long. The germline V gene encodes CDR1 DFQATT and CDR2 SNEGSKA (reference sequence). V was shortened by 3 bases and J by 3 bases, with 6 bases between the two germline ends. The CDR3 DNA reads TGCAGTGCTAGTCAGGGCTACAATGAGCAGTTCTTC. Translated: CSASQGYNEQFF.

The chain joins TRBV20-1 to TRBJ2-2, with TRBD1 matching over 8 bases. Germline loops: CDR1 DFQATT, CDR2 SNEGSKA (reference sequence). This CDR3 has 16 amino acids. V lost 0 bases and J lost 8; bases outside the gene matches: 11. The CDR3 bases are TGCAGTGCTAGAGATCGGCCGTGGACAGGGTATGGGGAGCTGTTTTTT. Translated, it gives CSARDRPWTGYGELFF.

This clonotype has more than one count but fewer than ten. The J gene is TRBJ2-1, the V gene TRBV24-1; tentative D call: TRBD2 (6 bases). V lost 4 bases and J lost 8, with 11 bases in between. This CDR3 comprises 13 residues. Germline V gives CDR1 KGHDR, CDR2 SFDVKD. This CDR3 is CATSDPRLDEQFF. The CDR3 DNA is TGTGCCACCAGTGACCCACGACTAGATGAGCAGTTCTTC.